The subject of this entry is one T cell receptor (beta chain). Its matching antigen is unknown. V gave up 0 bases and J gave up 5 bases; unmatched junction bases: 16. The CDR3 is 19 amino acids. Germline V gives CDR1 SGHRS, CDR2 YFSETQ. The record originates from a study of cytomegalovirus exposure and HLA in healthy donors. 60 Vbeta and 13 Jbeta primers were used in PCR. Authors' analysis steps: An analysis that came later counted 80 million or so unique TCR beta chains, 9 million to 12 million shared. Only in-frame clones appear in the TCRdb table, and some are missing; sequencing was by immunoSEQ multiplex PCR. V, J and clone size were drawn from that table, and D and trimming were deduced from the DNA. The sample shows roughly 170,000 clones, approximately 80% of them seen only once. Broader study findings: Analyses of presence/absence relied on an assumption of roughly uniform sequencing depth across donors. TCR beta sequences reportedly predicted most subjects' HLA-A and HLA-B alleles accurately.

This sequence originates from a girl aged 2 to 10 in good health and CMV-seropositive. Sequencing was performed on PBMCs. V usage is TRBV5-1 and J usage is TRBJ2-3; 9 bases are a match to TRBD1. The CDR3 DNA reads as TGCGCCAGCAGCTTGGCCGGGACAGGGTGGATTGGCTGGGGAGATACGCAGTATTTT. This codes for CASSLAGTGWIGWGDTQYF.